The present T cell receptor (beta chain) was sequenced within a study of response to subunit inactivated influenza vaccine. Study results and caveats: Authors suggested few new T cells are recruited by each seasonal influenza vaccination.

This clonotype was found a few times. Its antigen is unknown. TCRdb re-called the RT-PCR reads through MiXCR, storing one row per CDR3 protein. The data contain roughly 460,000 distinct CDR3 sequences, approximately 11% of them singletons. With V trimmed by 4 bases and J by 0 bases, 3 bases remained unmatched. The CDR3 is 15 residues long. The germline V gene encodes CDR1 SGHDT and CDR2 YYEEEE. V and J are TRBV5-6 and TRBJ2-1; TRBD2 aligns across 8 bases. The sequence was obtained from a man aged 45-65 years who received an inactivated influenza vaccine. This sample comprised PBMCs from blood, obtained roughly 46 days after vaccination. In nucleotides, the CDR3 is TGTGCCAGCAGCAAACTAGCGGACTCCTACAATGAGCAGTTCTTC. Amino acids: CASSKLADSYNEQFF.